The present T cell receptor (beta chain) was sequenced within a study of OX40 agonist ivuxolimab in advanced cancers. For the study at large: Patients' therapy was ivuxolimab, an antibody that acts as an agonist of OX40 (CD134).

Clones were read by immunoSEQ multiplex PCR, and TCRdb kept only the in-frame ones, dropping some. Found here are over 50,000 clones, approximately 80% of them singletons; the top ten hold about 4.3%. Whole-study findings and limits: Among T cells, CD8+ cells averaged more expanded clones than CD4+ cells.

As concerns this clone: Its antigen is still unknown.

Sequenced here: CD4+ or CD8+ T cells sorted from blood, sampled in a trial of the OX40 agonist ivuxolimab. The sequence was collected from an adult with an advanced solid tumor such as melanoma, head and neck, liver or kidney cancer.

The DNA for the CDR3 is TGTGCCAGTAGTTTAAGATGGACAACTTACAATGAGCAGTTCTTC. Protein product: CASSLRWTTYNEQFF. The chain recombines TRBV19 with TRBJ2-1; TRBD1 might be the D (5 bases). The ends were cut back, 5 bases at V and 4 bases at J, with 15 bases in the middle. The V gene's germline CDR1 is LNHDA and CDR2 SQIVND (reference sequence). This CDR3 region has 15 residues.